The rows below give T cell receptor beta chains drawn from one sample of a study of blood T cell repertoires in COVID-19. The method was immunoSEQ multiplex PCR; TCRdb's version includes in-frame clones alone and lacks a portion of them. Of around 97,000 clones in the sample, roughly 79% are singletons; the top ten hold roughly 10%. The specimen was peripheral blood. These TCRs come from a man between 65 and 80 years old with acute or convalescent COVID-19. Both conserved end residues are part of each CDR3. Each record gives: D gene, J gene, clone size, V gene, CDR3 protein, CDR3 DNA. The D gene is left open where the match is weak. Clone size is shown for a subset of rows, as once, few, many or a class of expanded clone.

>TRBD2|TRBJ2-1|-|TRBV6-6
CASSYELAGVEQFF
TGTGCCAGCAGTTACGAATTAGCGGGAGTTGAGCAGTTCTTC
>TRBD1|TRBJ2-3|many|TRBV24-1
CATGTGEGADTQYF
TGTGCCACTGGGACAGGGGAAGGCGCAGATACGCAGTATTTT
>-|TRBJ2-7|-|TRBV5-1
CASSLEHEQYF
TGCGCCAGCAGCTTGGAGCACGAGCAGTACTTC
>TRBD1|TRBJ1-6|-|TRBV2
CASSSNDRVAYNSPLHF
TGTGCCAGCAGTTCGAACGACAGGGTCGCCTATAATTCACCCCTCCACTTT
>-|TRBJ1-2|-|TRBV21-1
CASSKRATGVYGYTF
TGTGCCAGCAGCAAAAGGGCTACAGGGGTCTATGGCTACACCTTC
>TRBD2|TRBJ2-7|-|TRBV13
CASSSRLAGGDRYEQYF
TGTGCCAGCAGCTCCCGACTAGCGGGAGGGGACCGATACGAGCAGTACTTC
>-|TRBJ2-7|once|TRBV19
CASSIDRGNYEQYF
TGTGCCAGTAGTATAGATCGAGGGAACTACGAGCAGTACTTC
>TRBD2|TRBJ2-1|-|TRBV6-5
CASRLRTSGYNEQFF
TGTGCCAGCAGACTCAGGACTAGCGGCTACAATGAGCAGTTCTTC
>-|TRBJ2-7|-|TRBV30
CAWSRGGSSYEQYF
TGTGCCTGGAGTCGAGGGGGAAGCTCCTACGAGCAGTACTTC
>-|TRBJ2-1|-|TRBV4-3
CASSQEGTHLGGEQFF
TGCGCCAGCAGCCAAGAAGGAACACACCTCGGGGGTGAGCAGTTCTTC
>TRBD2|TRBJ2-1|few|TRBV10-1
CASSRRSSGRFHNEQFF
TGCGCCAGCAGTCGTAGAAGTAGCGGGAGGTTTCACAATGAGCAGTTCTTC
>-|TRBJ2-7|once|TRBV28
CASSPHSGPPSEQYF
TGTGCCAGCAGTCCCCATAGCGGCCCCCCTTCGGAGCAGTACTTC
>-|TRBJ2-4|-|TRBV18
CASSPSRDGGGKNIQYF
TGTGCCAGCTCACCTTCCAGGGACGGGGGAGGCAAAAACATTCAGTACTTC
>-|TRBJ1-4|-|TRBV19
CASSGLGRSSLNEKLFF
TGTGCCAGTAGTGGCCTGGGGAGAAGTTCGCTTAATGAAAAACTGTTTTTT
>-|TRBJ2-3|-|TRBV7-9
CASSLVETSTDTQYF
TGTGCCAGCAGCTTAGTTGAGACTAGCACAGATACGCAGTATTTT
>-|TRBJ1-5|-|TRBV28
CASSLMRASGPNQPQHF
TGTGCCAGCAGTTTAATGAGGGCCTCCGGGCCTAATCAGCCCCAGCATTTT
>TRBD1|TRBJ2-7|-|TRBV18
CASSLGSDRSSYEQYF
TGTGCCAGCTCACTGGGTTCGGACAGGAGTTCCTACGAGCAGTACTTC
>TRBD1|TRBJ2-2|-|TRBV5-1
CASSKGQGGTGELFF
TGCGCCAGCAGCAAAGGACAGGGCGGGACCGGGGAGCTGTTTTTT
>-|TRBJ1-4|-|TRBV28
CASSSVLGEKLFF
TGTGCCAGCAGTTCAGTCCTCGGGGAAAAACTGTTTTTT
>-|TRBJ1-4|-|TRBV5-1
CASSSTGRINEKLFF
TGCGCCAGCAGCTCCACAGGGCGGATTAATGAAAAACTGTTTTTT
>TRBD2|TRBJ2-1|few|TRBV20-1
CSAGLAGGQFF
TGCAGTGCTGGATTAGCGGGGGGGCAGTTCTTC
>-|TRBJ1-5|once|TRBV7-2
CASSLDQRGQPQHF
TGTGCCAGCAGCTTAGATCAGCGAGGGCAGCCCCAGCATTTT
>TRBD2|TRBJ2-2|-|TRBV4-1
CASSQDPAGGPTGELFF
TGCGCCAGCAGCCAAGATCCAGCGGGGGGGCCTACCGGGGAGCTGTTTTTT
>-|TRBJ2-3|-|TRBV5-1
CASSLAGAGTDTQYF
TGCGCCAGCAGCTTGGCAGGAGCGGGCACAGATACGCAGTATTTT
>-|TRBJ2-7|-|TRBV13
CASSRRGVASYEQYF
TGTGCCAGCAGCCGGCGGGGAGTAGCTTCCTACGAGCAGTACTTC
>-|TRBJ1-5|-|TRBV19
CATSGPWGQPQHF
TGTGCCACCAGCGGTCCCTGGGGTCAGCCCCAGCATTTT
>TRBD2|TRBJ2-1|-|TRBV18
CASSPPGTSRSEQFF
TGTGCCAGCTCACCGCCCGGGACTAGCAGAAGTGAGCAGTTCTTC
>TRBD2|TRBJ2-1|once|TRBV7-9
CASSSPLLAGGLNEQFF
TGTGCCAGCAGCTCCCCATTACTAGCGGGGGGGCTTAATGAGCAGTTCTTC
>TRBD1|TRBJ2-2|-|TRBV7-3
CASSSDRGRTGELFF
TGTGCCAGCAGCTCTGACAGGGGGCGCACCGGGGAGCTGTTTTTT
>-|TRBJ1-1|-|TRBV6-5
CASKYREIEAFF
TGTGCCAGCAAGTACCGGGAGATTGAAGCTTTCTTT
>-|TRBJ1-3|-|TRBV4-1
CASSLDLGGYGNTIYF
TGCGCCAGCAGCTTAGACCTGGGGGGGTACGGAAACACCATATATTTT
>-|TRBJ2-1|-|TRBV7-2
CASQREWSYNEQFF
TGTGCCAGCCAACGGGAGTGGTCCTACAATGAGCAGTTCTTC
>-|TRBJ1-2|-|TRBV4-2
CASSQDGGRGGYGYTF
TGTGCCAGCAGCCAAGACGGTGGCAGGGGCGGTTATGGCTACACCTTC
>-|TRBJ1-2|-|TRBV28
CASSLPPGHAGEGYTF
TGTGCCAGCAGTTTGCCACCCGGACACGCGGGAGAAGGCTACACCTTC
>-|TRBJ2-2|-|TRBV6-2/TRBV6-3
CASSYSTRGELFF
TGTGCCAGCAGTTACTCTACGCGGGGGGAGCTGTTTTTT
>-|TRBJ2-1|once|TRBV7-2
CASSLSGLLYNEQFF
TGTGCCAGCAGCCTTTCGGGACTCCTCTACAATGAGCAGTTCTTC
>-|TRBJ2-3|-|TRBV7-6
CASSLLGAASTDTQYF
TGTGCCAGCAGCTTACTAGGGGCCGCCAGCACAGATACGCAGTATTTT
>TRBD1|TRBJ1-1|-|TRBV6-5
CASSPRDRNTEAFF
TGTGCCAGCAGTCCCCGGGACAGGAACACTGAAGCTTTCTTT